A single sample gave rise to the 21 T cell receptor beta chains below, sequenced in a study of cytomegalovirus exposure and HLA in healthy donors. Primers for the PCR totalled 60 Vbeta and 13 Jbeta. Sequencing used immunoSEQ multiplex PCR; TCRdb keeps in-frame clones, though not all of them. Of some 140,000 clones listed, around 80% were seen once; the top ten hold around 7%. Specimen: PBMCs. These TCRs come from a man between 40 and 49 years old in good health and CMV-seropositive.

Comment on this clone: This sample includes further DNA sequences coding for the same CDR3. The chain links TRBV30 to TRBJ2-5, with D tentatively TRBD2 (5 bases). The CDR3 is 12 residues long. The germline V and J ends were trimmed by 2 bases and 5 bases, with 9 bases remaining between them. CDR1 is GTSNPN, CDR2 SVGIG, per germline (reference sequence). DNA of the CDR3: TGTGCCTGGAGTACGTTAGCGGAGACCCAGTACTTC. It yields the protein CAWSTLAETQYF.

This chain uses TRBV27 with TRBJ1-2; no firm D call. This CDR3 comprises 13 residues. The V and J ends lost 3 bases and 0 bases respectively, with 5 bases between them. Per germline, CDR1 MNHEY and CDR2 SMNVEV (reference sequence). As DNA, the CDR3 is TGTGCCAGCAGTTTCGGGTCTAACTATGGCTACACCTTC. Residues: CASSFGSNYGYTF.

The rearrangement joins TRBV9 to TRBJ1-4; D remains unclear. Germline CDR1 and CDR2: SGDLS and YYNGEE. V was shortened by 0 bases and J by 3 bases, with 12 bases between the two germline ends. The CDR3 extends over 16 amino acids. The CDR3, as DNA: TGTGCCAGCAGCGTAGGGGGTGGAGGAGCTAATGAAAAACTGTTTTTT. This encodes CASSVGGGGANEKLFF.

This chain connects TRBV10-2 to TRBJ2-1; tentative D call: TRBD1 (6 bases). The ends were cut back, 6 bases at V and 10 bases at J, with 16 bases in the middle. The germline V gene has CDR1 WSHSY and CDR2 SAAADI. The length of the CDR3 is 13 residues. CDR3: CASSNGNREEQFF. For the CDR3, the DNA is TGCGCCAGCAGCAACGGTAACAGGGAAGAGCAGTTCTTC.

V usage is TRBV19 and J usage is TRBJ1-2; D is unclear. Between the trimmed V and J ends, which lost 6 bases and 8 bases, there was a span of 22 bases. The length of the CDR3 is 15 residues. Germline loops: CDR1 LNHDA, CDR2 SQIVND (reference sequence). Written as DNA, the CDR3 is TGTGCCAGTAGATCCCCGACCTGGCGGTTGGAGGGCTACACCTTC. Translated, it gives CASRSPTWRLEGYTF.

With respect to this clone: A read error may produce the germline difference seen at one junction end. This CDR3 is CASSLGDRASYEQYF. CDR3 DNA: TGTGCCAGCAGCTTGGGAGACAGGGCTTCATACGAGCAGTACTTC. The chain joins TRBV5-1 to TRBJ2-7; TRBD1 matches 7 bases. CDR3 length: 15 residues. The germline gives CDR1 SGHRS, CDR2 YFSETQ. The full variable domain, in which reference TRBV5-1 and TRBJ2-7 provide the parts outside the CDR3, is KAGVTQTPRYLIKTRGQQVTLSCSPISGHRSVSWYQQTPGQGLQFLFEYFSETQRNKGNFPGRFSGRQFSNSRSEMNVSTLELGDSALYLCASSLGDRASYEQYFGPGTRLTVT.

The CDR3 reads CSVRGHQNTEAFF. CDR3 in DNA: TGCAGCGTTAGGGGACATCAGAACACTGAAGCTTTCTTT. The chain couples TRBV29-1 to TRBJ1-1, with D possibly being TRBD1 (6 bases). CDR3 length: 13 residues. Germline V lookup: CDR1 SQVTM, CDR2 ANQGSEA. V was pared by 5 bases and J by 1 base, with 11 bases between.

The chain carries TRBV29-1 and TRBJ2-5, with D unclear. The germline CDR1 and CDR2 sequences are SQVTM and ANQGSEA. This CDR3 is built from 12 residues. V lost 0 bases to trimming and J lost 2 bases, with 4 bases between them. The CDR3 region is CSVEEQQETQYF. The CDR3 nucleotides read TGCAGCGTTGAAGAACAGCAAGAGACCCAGTACTTC.

The CDR3 nucleotides read TGTGCCAGCAGTTTGGCAGGTGATAGGTACACCATATATTTT. Translated, it gives CASSLAGDRYTIYF. The chain uses TRBV28 and TRBJ1-3; no reliable D call. The CDR3 has 14 residues. The germline V gene has CDR1 MDHEN and CDR2 SYDVKM. Trimming removed 3 bases at V and 8 bases at J, with 14 bases between. Full variable domain (outside the CDR3, taken from reference TRBV28 and TRBJ1-3): DVKVTQSSRYLVKRTGEKVFLECVQDMDHENMFWYRQDPGLGLRLIYFSYDVKMKEKGDIPEGYSVSREKKERFSLILESASTNQTSMYLCASSLAGDRYTIYFGEGSWLTVV.

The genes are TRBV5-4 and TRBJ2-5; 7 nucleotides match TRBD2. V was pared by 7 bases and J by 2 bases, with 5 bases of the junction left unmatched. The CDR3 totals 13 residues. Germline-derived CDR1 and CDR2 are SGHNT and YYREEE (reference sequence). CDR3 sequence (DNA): TGTGCCAGCGGGCGGGAGACTCAAGAGACCCAGTACTTC. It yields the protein CASGRETQETQYF.

CDR3 region: CASSTRGERDYNEQFF. CDR3 DNA sequence: TGTGCCAGCAGCACCCGGGGGGAGCGGGACTACAATGAGCAGTTCTTC. The genes are TRBV7-8 and TRBJ2-1, with 7 positions matching TRBD2. The CDR3 is 16 amino acids. V trimming: 5 bases; J trimming: 3 bases; junction bases outside the gene matches: 10. The germline V gene has CDR1 SGHVS and CDR2 FQNEAQ.

CDR3 region: CASRPGLAGVTDTQYF. Here the CDR3 DNA reads TGTGCCAGCAGACCGGGACTAGCGGGAGTCACAGATACGCAGTATTTT. This chain connects TRBV19 to TRBJ2-3; 14 bases map to TRBD2. Looked up from germline, CDR1 is LNHDA and CDR2 is SQIVND (reference sequence). J lost 2 bases, V lost 9 bases, and 7 bases had no gene match. The CDR3 runs to 16 residues.

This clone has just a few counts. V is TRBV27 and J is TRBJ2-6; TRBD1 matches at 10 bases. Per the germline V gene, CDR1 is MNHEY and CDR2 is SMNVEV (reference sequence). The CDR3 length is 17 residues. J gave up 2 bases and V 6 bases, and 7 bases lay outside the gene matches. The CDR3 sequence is CASRSGTGVTGANVLTF. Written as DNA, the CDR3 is TGTGCCAGCAGATCCGGGACAGGGGTTACTGGGGCCAACGTCCTGACTTTC.

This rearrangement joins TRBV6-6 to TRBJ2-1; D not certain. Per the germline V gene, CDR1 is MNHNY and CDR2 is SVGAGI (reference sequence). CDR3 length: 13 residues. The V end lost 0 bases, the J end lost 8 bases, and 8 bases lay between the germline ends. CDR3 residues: CASSYSLIDEQFF. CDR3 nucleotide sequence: TGTGCCAGCAGTTACTCTTTAATCGATGAGCAGTTCTTC.

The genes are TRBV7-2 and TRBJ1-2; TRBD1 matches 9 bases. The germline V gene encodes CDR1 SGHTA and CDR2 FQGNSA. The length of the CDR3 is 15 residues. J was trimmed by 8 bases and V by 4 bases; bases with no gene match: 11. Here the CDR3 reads CASSSRTGAIVGYTF. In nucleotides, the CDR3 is TGTGCCAGCAGCTCCAGGACAGGGGCTATAGTGGGCTACACCTTC.

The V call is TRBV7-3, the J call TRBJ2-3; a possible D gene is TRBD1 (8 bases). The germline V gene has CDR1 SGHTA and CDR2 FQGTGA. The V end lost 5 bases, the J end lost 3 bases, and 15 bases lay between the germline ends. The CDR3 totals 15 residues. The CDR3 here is CASSRVQGGTDTQYF. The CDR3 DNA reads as TGTGCCAGCAGCCGCGTACAGGGGGGGACAGATACGCAGTATTTT.

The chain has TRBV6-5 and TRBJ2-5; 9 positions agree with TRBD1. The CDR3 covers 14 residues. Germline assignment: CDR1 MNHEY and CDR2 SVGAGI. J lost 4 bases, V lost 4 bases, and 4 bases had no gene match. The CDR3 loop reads CASSSWTGAETQYF. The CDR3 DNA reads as TGTGCCAGCAGTTCCTGGACAGGGGCAGAGACCCAGTACTTC.

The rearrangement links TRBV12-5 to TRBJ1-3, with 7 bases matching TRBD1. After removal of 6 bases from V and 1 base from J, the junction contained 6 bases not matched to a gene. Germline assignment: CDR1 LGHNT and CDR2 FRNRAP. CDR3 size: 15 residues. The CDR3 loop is CASGLRGPSGNTIYF. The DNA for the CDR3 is TGTGCTAGTGGGTTGAGGGGGCCGTCTGGAAACACCATATATTTT. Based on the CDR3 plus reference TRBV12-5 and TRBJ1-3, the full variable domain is DARVTQTPRHKVTEMGQEVTMRCQPILGHNTVFWYRQTMMQGLELLAYFRNRAPLDDSGMPKDRFSAEMPDATLATLKIQPSEPRDSAVYFCASGLRGPSGNTIYFGEGSWLTVV.

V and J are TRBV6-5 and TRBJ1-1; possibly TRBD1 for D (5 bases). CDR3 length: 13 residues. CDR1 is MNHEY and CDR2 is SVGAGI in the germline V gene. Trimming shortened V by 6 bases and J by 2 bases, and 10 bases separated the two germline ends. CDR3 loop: CASRIRGNTEAFF. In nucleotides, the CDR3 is TGTGCCAGCAGGATAAGGGGAAACACTGAAGCTTTCTTT.

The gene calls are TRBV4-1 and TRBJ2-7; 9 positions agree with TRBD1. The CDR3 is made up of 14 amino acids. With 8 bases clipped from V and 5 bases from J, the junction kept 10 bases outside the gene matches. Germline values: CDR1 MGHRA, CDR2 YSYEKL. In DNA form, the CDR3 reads TGCGCCAGCTCTTTGGTGGGACAGGGTCACGAGCAGTACTTC. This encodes CASSLVGQGHEQYF.

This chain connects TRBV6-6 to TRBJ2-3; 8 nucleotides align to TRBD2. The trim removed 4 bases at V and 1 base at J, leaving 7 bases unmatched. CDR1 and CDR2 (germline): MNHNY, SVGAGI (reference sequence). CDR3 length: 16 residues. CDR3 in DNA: TGTGCCAGCAGTTTAGGAAGCGGGAGTGGCACAGATACGCAGTATTTT. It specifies CASSLGSGSGTDTQYF.